The T cell receptor (beta chain) described here comes from a study of T cells in Graves' hyperthyroidism and ophthalmopathy. TCR beta CDR3 regions were amplified from RNA. Initially, a first-round RT-PCR of the TCR CDR3 employed the HTBI primer set. MiXCR was run by TCRdb on the multiplex PCR reads, yielding one entry per CDR3 protein. The profile shows around 400,000 distinct CDR3 sequences, about 16% of them singletons. This clonotype was counted only a few times. This CDR3 comprises 16 residues. Trimming removed 4 bases from V and 1 base from J; junction bases left unmatched: 5. Germline lookup yields CDR1 KGHDR and CDR2 SFDVKD.

The TCR was taken from a woman aged 55-69 years with Graves' ophthalmopathy. The V call is TRBV24-1, the J call TRBJ2-3; TRBD2 matches 9 bases. Sequences were obtained from blood. CDR3 protein: CATSDPTSGRTDTQYF. DNA of the CDR3: TGTGCCACCAGTGACCCCACTAGCGGGCGCACAGATACGCAGTATTTT.